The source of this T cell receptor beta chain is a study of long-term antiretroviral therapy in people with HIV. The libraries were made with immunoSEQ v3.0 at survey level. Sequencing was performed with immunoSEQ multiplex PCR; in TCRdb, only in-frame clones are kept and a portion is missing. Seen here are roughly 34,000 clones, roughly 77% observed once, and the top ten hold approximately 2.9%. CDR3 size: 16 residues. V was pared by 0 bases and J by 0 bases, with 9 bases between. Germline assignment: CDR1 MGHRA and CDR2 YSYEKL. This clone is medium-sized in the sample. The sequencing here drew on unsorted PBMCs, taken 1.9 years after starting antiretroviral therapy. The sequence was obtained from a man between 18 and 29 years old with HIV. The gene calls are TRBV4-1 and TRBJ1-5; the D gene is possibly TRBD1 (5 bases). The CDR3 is CASSQEYGTSNQPQHF. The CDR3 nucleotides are TGCGCCAGCAGCCAAGAGTATGGGACTAGCAATCAGCCCCAGCATTTT.